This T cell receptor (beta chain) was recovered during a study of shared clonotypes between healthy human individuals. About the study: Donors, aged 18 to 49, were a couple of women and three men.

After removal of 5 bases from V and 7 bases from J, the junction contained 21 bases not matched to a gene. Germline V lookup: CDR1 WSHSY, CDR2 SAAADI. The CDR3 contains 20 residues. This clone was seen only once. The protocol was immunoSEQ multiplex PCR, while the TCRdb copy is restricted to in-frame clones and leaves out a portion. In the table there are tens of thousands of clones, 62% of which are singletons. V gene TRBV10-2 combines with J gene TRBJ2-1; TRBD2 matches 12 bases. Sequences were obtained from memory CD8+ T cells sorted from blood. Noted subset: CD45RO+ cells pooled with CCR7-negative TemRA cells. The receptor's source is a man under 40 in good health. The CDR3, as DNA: TGCGCCAGCAGTCTCCCAGACTCATCTAGCGGGAGGGCCAGTTGGAATGAGCAGTTCTTC. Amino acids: CASSLPDSSSGRASWNEQFF.